The clone carrying this TCR beta chain came up a few times. Ranging in age from roughly 6 to 90, the donors were healthy Caucasian individuals from Russia. This entry comes from a study of blood T cells in healthy people across ages. A second roughly 6 to 12 cycle PCR used barcoded and J-beta primers. TCRdb reprocessed the 5' RACE reads with MiXCR, giving one entry per CDR3 protein. The sample has about 1.8 million distinct CDR3 sequences, 40% to 55% seen once. The sequenced sample was blood. This TCR derives from a woman aged 35 to 49 in good health.

In DNA form, the CDR3 reads TGCAGCGCACGCGAGACAGGATTTGGCTACACCTTC. Translated, it gives CSARETGFGYTF. The chain has TRBV29-1 and TRBJ1-2, with D maybe TRBD1 (6 bases). The CDR3 contains 12 residues. V was pared by 7 bases and J by 7 bases, with 16 bases between. From germline, CDR1 is SQVTM and CDR2 ANQGSEA.